The present entry profiles one TCR beta chain with its context. Its antigen is currently unknown. This specimen comes from a study of cytomegalovirus exposure and HLA in healthy donors. Overall study context: Falling in the Caucasian-associated ancestry cluster were 81% of around 370 genotyped donors.

The trim removed 0 bases at V and 3 bases at J, leaving 4 bases unmatched. Germline V gene sequence: CDR1 LNHDA, CDR2 SQIVND (reference sequence). This CDR3 has 15 amino acids. Primers for the PCR totalled 60 Vbeta and 13 Jbeta. Clones were sequenced by immunoSEQ multiplex PCR, and TCRdb holds only the in-frame ones, with some missing. Seen here are some 110,000 clones, roughly a tenth observed once, and the top ten hold less than 4%. Whole-study results and caveats: The presence/absence work took it that sequencing depth was about the same across donors. Reports state that TCR beta sequences accurately predicted most subjects' HLA-A and HLA-B alleles.

Sequenced sample: PBMCs. The receptor comes from a man aged 25-45 years in good health and CMV-seronegative. The chain links TRBV19 to TRBJ2-7; 8 bases agree with TRBD1. In DNA, the CDR3 is TGTGCCAGTAGTATAGAGGCCAGGGGGCTCTACGAGCAGTACTTC. Its translation: CASSIEARGLYEQYF.